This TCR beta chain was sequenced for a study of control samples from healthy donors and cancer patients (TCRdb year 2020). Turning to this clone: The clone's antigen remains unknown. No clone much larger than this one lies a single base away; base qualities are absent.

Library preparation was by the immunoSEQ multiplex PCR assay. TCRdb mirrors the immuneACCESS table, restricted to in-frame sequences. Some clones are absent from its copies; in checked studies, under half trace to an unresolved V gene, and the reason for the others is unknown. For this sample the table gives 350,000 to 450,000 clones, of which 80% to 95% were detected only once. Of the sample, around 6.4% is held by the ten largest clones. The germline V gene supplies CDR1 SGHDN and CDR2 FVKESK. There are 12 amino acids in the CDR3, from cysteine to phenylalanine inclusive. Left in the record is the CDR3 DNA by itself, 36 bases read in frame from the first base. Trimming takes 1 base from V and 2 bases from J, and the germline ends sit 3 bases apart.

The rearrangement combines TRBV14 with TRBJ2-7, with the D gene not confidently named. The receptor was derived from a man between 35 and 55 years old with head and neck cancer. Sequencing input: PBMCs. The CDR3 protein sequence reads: CASSQAPYEQYF. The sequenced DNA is TGTGCCAGCAGCCAAGCCCCCTACGAGCAGTACTTC.